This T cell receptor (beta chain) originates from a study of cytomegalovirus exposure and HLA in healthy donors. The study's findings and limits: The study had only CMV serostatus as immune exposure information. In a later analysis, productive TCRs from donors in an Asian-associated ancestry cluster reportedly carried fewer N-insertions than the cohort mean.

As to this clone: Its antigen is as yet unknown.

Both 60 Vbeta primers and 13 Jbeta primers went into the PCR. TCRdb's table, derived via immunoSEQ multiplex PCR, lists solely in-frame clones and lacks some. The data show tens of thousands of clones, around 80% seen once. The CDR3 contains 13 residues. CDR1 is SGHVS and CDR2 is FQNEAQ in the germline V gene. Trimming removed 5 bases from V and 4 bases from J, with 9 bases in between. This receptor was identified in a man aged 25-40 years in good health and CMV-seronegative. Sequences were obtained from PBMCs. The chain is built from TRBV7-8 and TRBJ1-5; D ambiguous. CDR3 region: CASSPSGNQPQHF. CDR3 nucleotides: TGTGCCAGCAGCCCCTCGGGGAATCAGCCCCAGCATTTT.